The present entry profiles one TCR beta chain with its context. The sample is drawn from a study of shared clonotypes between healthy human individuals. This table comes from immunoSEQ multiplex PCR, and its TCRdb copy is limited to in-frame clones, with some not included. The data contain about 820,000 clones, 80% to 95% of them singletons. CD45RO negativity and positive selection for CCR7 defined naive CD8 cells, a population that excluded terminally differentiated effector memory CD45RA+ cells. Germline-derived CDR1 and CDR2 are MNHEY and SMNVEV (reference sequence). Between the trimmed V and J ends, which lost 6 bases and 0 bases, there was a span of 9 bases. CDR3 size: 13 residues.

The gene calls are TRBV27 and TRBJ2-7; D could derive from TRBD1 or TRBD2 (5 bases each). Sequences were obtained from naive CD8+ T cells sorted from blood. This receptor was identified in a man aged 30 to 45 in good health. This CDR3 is CASRGEPSYEQYF. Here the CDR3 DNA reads TGTGCCAGCAGGGGGGAACCCTCCTACGAGCAGTACTTC.